The TCR beta chain described here comes from a study of cytomegalovirus exposure and HLA in healthy donors. Whole-study results and caveats: Of the V segments, some could not be distinguished, including TRBV6-2 and TRBV6-3, and were excluded. Associated with HLA alleles at 0.05 false discovery rate in a later analysis were 15,000 to 20,000 TCR beta sequences.

PCR amplification relied on 60 Vbeta primers (plus 13 Jbeta primers). The repertoire was sequenced with immunoSEQ multiplex PCR; TCRdb's copy has only in-frame clones and lacks some. The sample has 130,000 to 150,000 clones, around 79% seen once; the top ten hold around 3%. The CDR3 has 14 amino acids. Worth noting for this clone: Its specificity is not known.

The specimen sequenced was PBMCs. The chain is built from TRBV21-1 and TRBJ1-2; the listed D gene, TRBD1, was not tested against the DNA. TRBV21-1 is annotated as a pseudogene. The receptor comes from a man aged 35-49 years in good health and CMV-seropositive. The DNA for the CDR3 is TGTGCCAGCAGCAAAGTTGAGGGGACATATGGCTACACCTTC. This codes for CASSKVEGTYGYTF.